Listed below are T cell receptor beta chains from one sample, sequenced in a study of breast tumors, draining lymph nodes, adjacent tissues. TCRdb re-analysed the multiplex PCR reads in MiXCR, keeping a single row per CDR3 protein. This table has around 43,000 distinct CDR3 sequences, roughly 23% appearing once. Specimen: breast tumor tissue. The source of these receptors is a female donor with breast cancer. Some clones in this sample may be carry-over from other donors' samples. Both conserved end residues are part of each CDR3. D genes are given only for firm matches. Rows give clone size only sometimes, using once, few, many, or a class for an expanded clone.

many	-	TRBV5-4	TRBJ1-2	CASSDDVIQQLGF	TGTGCCAGCAGCGACGACGTGATTCAACAACTAGGGTTC
-	-	TRBV4-1	TRBJ1-1	CASSQEGQRTEAFF	TGCGCCAGCAGCCAAGAAGGACAACGAACTGAAGCTTTCTTT
many	TRBD2	TRBV5-1	TRBJ2-7	CASSPRGFEQYF	TGCGCCAGCAGCCCGCGGGGGTTCGAGCAGTACTTC
-	-	TRBV13	TRBJ2-3	CASRTGGVYTDTQYF	TGTGCCAGCCGGACGGGGGGCGTCTACACAGATACGCAGTATTTT
medium-sized	-	TRBV6-1	TRBJ2-2	CASILTNTGELFF	TGTGCCAGCATTCTGACGAACACCGGGGAGCTGTTTTTT
many	-	TRBV3-1	TRBJ1-2	CASSPSGYGYTF	TGTGCCAGCAGCCCCTCGGGCTATGGCTACACCTTC
many	-	TRBV7-9	TRBJ1-2	CASSSRTGLGYTF	TGTGCCAGCAGCTCCCGAACAGGGCTCGGCTACACCTTC
many	TRBD1	TRBV3-1	TRBJ1-3	CASSQNTGGRNTIYF	TGTGCCAGCAGCCAGAATACAGGGGGGCGAAACACCATATATTTT
medium-sized	-	TRBV12-3/TRBV12-4	TRBJ1-2	CASSFPGGRSGYTF	TGTGCCAGCAGTTTCCCCGGGGGGAGGTCTGGCTACACCTTC
many	TRBD1	TRBV27	TRBJ1-2	CASNPDRGQGGYTF	TGTGCCAGCAATCCGGACAGGGGGCAGGGAGGCTACACCTTC
many	-	TRBV5-1	TRBJ1-6	CASSREESTNSPLHF	TGCGCCAGCAGCCGCGAGGAGTCAACAAATTCACCCCTCCACTTT
many	TRBD1	TRBV5-1	TRBJ1-2	CASSSGQGGGYGYTF	TGCGCCAGCAGCTCGGGACAGGGAGGGGGCTATGGCTACACCTTC
few	-	TRBV6-1	TRBJ2-1	CASSDRRDSAYNEQFF	TGTGCCAGCAGTGACAGGCGTGACAGCGCCTACAATGAGCAGTTCTTC
many	TRBD1	TRBV5-1	TRBJ2-7	CASSPGTGIHYEQYF	TGCGCCAGCAGCCCCGGGACAGGGATCCACTACGAGCAGTACTTC
many	TRBD2	TRBV5-1	TRBJ2-7	CASSPAGAGSYEQYF	TGCGCCAGCAGTCCGGCAGGAGCGGGGAGCTACGAGCAGTACTTC
many	TRBD2	TRBV11-2	TRBJ2-7	CASSLEPSGRRQYF	TGTGCCAGCAGCTTAGAACCTAGCGGGAGACGGCAGTACTTC
many	-	TRBV4-1	TRBJ1-5	CASSPLEGVQNQPQHF	TGCGCCAGCAGCCCCCTTGAGGGGGTCCAAAATCAGCCCCAGCATTTT
many	TRBD2	TRBV10-3	TRBJ2-7	CAISPRETSGWEQYF	TGTGCCATCAGTCCAAGGGAGACTAGCGGGTGGGAGCAGTACTTC
many	-	TRBV6-1	TRBJ1-2	CASSETWGPNGYTF	TGTGCCAGCAGTGAAACTTGGGGGCCGAATGGCTACACCTTC
few	-	TRBV19	TRBJ2-1	CASSISGEQFF	TGTGCCAGTAGTATTTCAGGGGAGCAGTTCTTC
many	-	TRBV20-1	TRBJ2-3	CSASPLAKSTDTQYF	TGCAGTGCTAGCCCCCTAGCAAAAAGCACAGATACGCAGTATTTT
many	-	TRBV10-3	TRBJ2-7	CAITDAYGQGRSEQYF	TGTGCCATCACTGACGCCTACGGCCAGGGCAGATCCGAGCAGTACTTC
-	-	TRBV6-1	TRBJ1-5	CASRVAKGFLNQPQHF	TGTGCCAGCAGGGTTGCTAAGGGTTTTTTAAATCAGCCCCAGCATTTT
many	-	TRBV13	TRBJ2-7	CASSFYGTYEQYF	TGTGCCAGCAGCTTTTACGGGACCTACGAGCAGTACTTC
few	TRBD1	TRBV20-1	TRBJ2-5	CSARDYRTGKEETQYF	TGCAGTGCTAGAGATTATCGGACAGGGAAGGAAGAGACCCAGTACTTC
many	-	TRBV28	TRBJ2-7	CASSQQGYEQYF	TGTGCCAGCAGTCAACAGGGCTACGAGCAGTACTTC
medium-sized	TRBD1	TRBV20-1	TRBJ2-7	CSAPTGTATYEQYF	TGCAGTGCGCCGACCGGGACAGCGACCTACGAGCAGTACTTC
-	TRBD2	TRBV6-6	TRBJ2-1	CASTGGPGNEQFF	TGTGCCAGCACGGGGGGGCCGGGCAATGAGCAGTTCTTC
-	TRBD2	TRBV9	TRBJ2-3	CASSPRTSLTDTQYF	TGTGCCAGCAGCCCCAGGACTAGCCTGACAGATACGCAGTATTTT
many	-	TRBV7-9	TRBJ2-3	CASSLTTGTGTDTQYF	TGTGCCAGCAGCTTAACAACCGGGACGGGCACAGATACGCAGTATTTT
many	TRBD2	TRBV28	TRBJ2-7	CASSSYGTSGSLGYEQYF	TGTGCCAGCAGCTCATACGGGACTAGCGGGAGTTTAGGCTACGAGCAGTACTTC
-	-	TRBV18	TRBJ2-4	CASSPGATPKNIQSF	TGTGCCAGCTCCCCAGGGGCTACACCTAAAAACATTCAGTCCTTC
many	TRBD1	TRBV2	TRBJ1-6	CASSLTGAPLHF	TGTGCCAGCAGCCTGACAGGGGCTCCCCTCCACTTT
-	TRBD1	TRBV20-1	TRBJ1-6	CSSPQGASSPLHF	TGCAGTTCCCCACAGGGGGCGAGTTCACCCCTCCACTTT
many	TRBD1	TRBV18	TRBJ1-6	CASSPLGQANSPLHF	TGTGCCAGCTCACCACTGGGACAGGCAAATTCACCCCTCCACTTT
-	-	TRBV20-1	TRBJ2-1	CSARGTRYNEQFF	TGCAGTGCTAGGGGGACACGGTACAATGAGCAGTTCTTC
many	-	TRBV2	TRBJ1-4	CASSSKGRIEKLFF	TGTGCCAGCAGTAGTAAAGGGAGAATTGAAAAACTGTTTTTT
many	TRBD2	TRBV5-1	TRBJ2-5	CASSSGFSGGARETQYF	TGCGCCAGCAGCTCCGGATTTAGCGGGGGGGCCCGTGAGACCCAGTACTTC
many	TRBD1	TRBV2	TRBJ2-6	CASRPGTGLSSGANVLTF	TGTGCCAGCAGGCCCGGGACAGGGTTAAGCTCTGGGGCCAACGTCCTGACTTTC
medium-sized	-	TRBV29-1	TRBJ1-2	CSAGFRDAYGYTF	TGCAGCGCTGGCTTCCGGGACGCATATGGCTACACCTTC
many	TRBD2	TRBV27	TRBJ2-1	CASSSGSSSYNEQFF	TGTGCCAGTAGCAGCGGGAGTAGCTCCTACAATGAGCAGTTCTTC